These T cell receptor beta chains were read from a single sample in a study of shared clonotypes between healthy human individuals. Assay used: immunoSEQ multiplex PCR; TCRdb lists only in-frame clones, some missing. The profile shows roughly 170,000 clones, about 68% of them singletons. The sequencing sample was made of memory CD4+ T cells sorted from blood. All receptors derive from a man aged 30 to 45 in good health. Each CDR3 is given with its conserved first and last residue. A D gene is named only where the DNA matches it firmly. Clone size is given for some rows only: seen once, a few or many times, or a class if the clone is expanded.

>TRBV11-2|-|TRBD2|TRBJ2-3
TGTGCCAGCAGCTTAGGGGGGGCTAGCGGGAGGGTTACAGATACGCAGTATTTT
CASSLGGASGRVTDTQYF
>TRBV2|-|TRBD1|TRBJ1-5
TGTGCCAGCAGCCTCCGGGACAGCAGAATTTATAGCAATCAGCCCCAGCATTTT
CASSLRDSRIYSNQPQHF
>TRBV5-1|-|-|TRBJ1-2
TGCGCCAGCAGGATAGGGCCCACTAACTATGGCTACACCTTC
CASRIGPTNYGYTF
>TRBV5-1|few|-|TRBJ1-1
TGCGCCAGCAGCTTGTCACAGGGACCGTTAGCTGAAGCTTTCTTT
CASSLSQGPLAEAFF
>TRBV29-1|-|TRBD1|TRBJ2-1
TGCAGCTTCCCATTAGGGGGCCAGGGCCAGTTCTTC
CSFPLGGQGQFF
>TRBV5-4|few|-|TRBJ2-2
TGTGCCAGCAGCTTGGCAGAGTCCCGCAACACCGGGGAGCTGTTTTTT
CASSLAESRNTGELFF
>TRBV7-9|-|-|TRBJ2-7
TGTGCCAGCAGCTCCTCCCCCACAGCTCTATTAAGCTCCTACGAGCAGTACTTC
CASSSSPTALLSSYEQYF
>TRBV28|-|-|TRBJ1-1
TGTGCCAGCAGTTTAGCCTTTGGAGCTTTCTTT
CASSLAFGAFF
>TRBV7-8|-|-|TRBJ2-5
TGTGCCAGCAGCGCCCAAGAGACCCAGTACTTC
CASSAQETQYF
>TRBV6-6|-|-|TRBJ2-1
TGTGCCAGCAGTGGCGGAAGAGACAATGAGCAGTTCTTC
CASSGGRDNEQFF
>TRBV18|-|TRBD1|TRBJ1-1
TGTGCCAGCTCACTAATAGACAGGGGTCCTGAAGCTTTCTTT
CASSLIDRGPEAFF
>TRBV7-3|-|-|TRBJ2-1
TGTGCCAGCAGCCCCCAGGCAGGGGTCCACAATGAGCAGTTCTTC
CASSPQAGVHNEQFF
>TRBV18|-|TRBD1|TRBJ1-2
TGTGCCAGCTCACCAGACAGGGGCAACGGCTACACCTTC
CASSPDRGNGYTF
>TRBV7-9|-|-|TRBJ2-1
TGTGCCAGCAACTCCCACGGCAGGCCGAATGAGCAGTTCTTC
CASNSHGRPNEQFF
>TRBV29-1|-|TRBD1|TRBJ2-7
TGCAGCGCCTTGGGACAGCGCTACGAGCAGTACTTC
CSALGQRYEQYF
>TRBV19|-|TRBD2|TRBJ2-1
TGTGCCAGTAAATTTAGGGCGGGAGAGCACAATGAGCAGTTCTTC
CASKFRAGEHNEQFF
>TRBV15|-|-|TRBJ1-5
TGTGCCACCAGGGGGGGAAATAGCAATCAGCCCCAGCATTTT
CATRGGNSNQPQHF
>TRBV7-3|many|TRBD2|TRBJ2-3
TGTGCCAGCAGCTTACGGGAGGGAGATACGCAGTATTTT
CASSLREGDTQYF
>TRBV6-1|-|TRBD2|TRBJ2-1
TGTGCCAGCAGTGAAGGGGGACTAGTTTACAATGAGCAGTTCTTC
CASSEGGLVYNEQFF
>TRBV9|-|-|TRBJ1-4
TGTGCCAGCAGCGCGGACGGTTTTCGCGAAAAACTGTTTTTT
CASSADGFREKLFF
>TRBV11-2|few|TRBD2|TRBJ2-5
TGTGCCAGCAGCTTAGATCCGGGAGGGGCTGAGACCCAGTACTTC
CASSLDPGGAETQYF
>TRBV6-5|-|TRBD2|TRBJ2-7
TGTGCCAGCAGTTACTCGGGGGGGAGGGCCTACGAGCAGTACTTC
CASSYSGGRAYEQYF
>TRBV15|once|-|TRBJ1-4
TGTGCCACCAATAGGGCCTTGGGGGCCGGTGAAAAACTGTTTTTT
CATNRALGAGEKLFF
>TRBV7-5|-|-|TRBJ2-3
TGTGCCAGCAGCGCGGACACTGACACAGATACGCAGTATTTT
CASSADTDTDTQYF
>TRBV5-4|few|-|TRBJ2-1
TGTGCCAGCAGCTTGCCCCCCGCGGACCAGCAGTTCTTC
CASSLPPADQQFF
>TRBV25-1|-|-|TRBJ2-1
TGTGCCAGCAGTGGAGGGAAGGAGGCAAGTGAGCAGTTCTTC
CASSGGKEASEQFF
>TRBV11-2|few|-|TRBJ2-1
TGTGCCAGCAGCAATCTAGCGTCGAGAGCCTACAATGAGCAGTTCTTC
CASSNLASRAYNEQFF
>TRBV7-6|-|-|TRBJ2-3
TGTGCCAGCAGCAAGGGACCGGCTAGCACAGATACGCAGTATTTT
CASSKGPASTDTQYF
>TRBV5-6|few|-|TRBJ1-2
TGTGCCAGCATCCCGAGGGCAGGGTGGGGCTACACCTTC
CASIPRAGWGYTF
>TRBV10-3|-|-|TRBJ2-7
TGTGCCATCAGCATTGTTCCAGAAAGGGAGCAGTACTTC
CAISIVPEREQYF
>TRBV29-1|-|TRBD2|TRBJ2-1
TGCAGCGTTGGACCCCTAGCGGCAACCTACAATGAGCAGTTCTTC
CSVGPLAATYNEQFF
>TRBV2|many|-|TRBJ2-3
TGTGCCAGCAGTGACTCCAGGGGTATAGGGGGAGATACGCAGTATTTT
CASSDSRGIGGDTQYF
>TRBV5-1|few|TRBD1|TRBJ1-5
TGCGCCAGCAGCCCTGGGACAGGCGTTTATAGCAATCAGCCCCAGCATTTT
CASSPGTGVYSNQPQHF
>TRBV7-2|-|-|TRBJ1-1
TGTGCCAGCAGCTCAACAAGGGCATACGCGGGGGCAGGAGCTTTCTTT
CASSSTRAYAGAGAFF
>TRBV2|-|-|TRBJ1-1
TGTGCCAGCAGCAGGGACACCTATGAAGCTTTCTTT
CASSRDTYEAFF
>TRBV11-2|few|TRBD2|TRBJ2-7
TGTGCCAGCAGCCACGGACTAGCGGGAGCGAACTACGAGCAGTACTTC
CASSHGLAGANYEQYF